A single sample gave rise to the 27 T cell receptor beta chains below, sequenced in a study of beta chain features in type 1 diabetes. These receptors are not linked to any known antigen. The study reverse transcribed the entire isolated RNA, so it sequenced expressed TCRB transcripts. Sequencing used immunoSEQ multiplex PCR; TCRdb keeps in-frame clones, though not all of them. The sample comprises about 150,000 clones, under 13% of which are singletons, and 0.4% to 0.55% rests with the top ten. The study's findings and limits: Moderately but significantly shorter TCRB CDR3s were found in Type 1 diabetes patients in all four CD4+ subsets.

Sequences were obtained from central memory CD4+ T cells from blood. The origin of the receptors is a man aged 25-40 years with type 1 diabetes.

This clone showed up just a few times. This sequence joins TRBV7-6 and TRBJ2-3; TRBD2 matches at 8 bases. The CDR3 consists of 16 residues. CDR1 is SGHVS, CDR2 FNYEAQ, per germline. The V gene end was trimmed by 1 base and the J gene end by 0 bases; junction bases not matched to a gene: 3. The CDR3 DNA sequence: TGTGCCAGCAGCTTAGAGGCGGGAGGCAGCACAGATACGCAGTATTTT. Its translation is CASSLEAGGSTDTQYF.

This clone has a handful of counts. The chain links TRBV28 to TRBJ1-2; TRBD1 matches at 8 bases. V shed 3 bases, J shed 8 bases, and the junction held 5 bases outside the gene matches. The CDR3 spans 13 residues. Germline CDR1 MDHEN, CDR2 SYDVKM. CDR3 DNA: TGTGCCAGCAGTTTTACAGGGGGTGTAGGCTACACCTTC. Amino acids: CASSFTGGVGYTF.

The V call is TRBV18, the J call TRBJ1-4; the D is unclear. CDR1 and CDR2 (germline): KGHSH, LQKENI. The CDR3 totals 16 residues. V shed 6 bases and J shed 8 bases, with 22 bases lying between them. The chain's CDR3 is CASSLVASRTPEKLFF. The CDR3 bases are TGTGCCAGCTCTTTGGTCGCAAGCAGGACTCCAGAAAAACTGTTTTTT.

This clone appeared many times. V is TRBV29-1 and J is TRBJ2-3; tentative D call: TRBD2 (7 bases). This CDR3 is 15 amino acids long. Trimming stripped 4 bases from V and 6 bases from J, with 20 bases between. Germline-derived CDR1 and CDR2 are SQVTM and ANQGSEA. CDR3 DNA sequence: TGCAGCGTTGCGGGGGGCTCAGGTCCGGCGGATACGCAGTATTTT. Protein: CSVAGGSGPADTQYF.

This clone was found a few times. As DNA, the CDR3 is TGCGCCAGCAGCCTAGTCGGCTCCTACAATGAGCAGTTCTTC. It codes for CASSLVGSYNEQFF. The gene calls are TRBV4-3 and TRBJ2-1; no definite D call. The V gene lost 4 bases and the J gene lost 0 bases, with 7 bases spanning the gap. The CDR3 spans 14 residues. Looked up from germline, CDR1 is LGHNA and CDR2 is YSLEER.

This clone was seen a handful of times. The chain employs TRBV7-9 and TRBJ2-5; the match to TRBD1 covers 9 bases. Germline-derived CDR1 and CDR2 are SEHNR and FQNEAQ (reference sequence). After removal of 3 bases from V and 2 bases from J, the junction contained 4 bases not matched to a gene. The CDR3 has 15 amino acids. The CDR3 DNA is TGTGCCAGCAGCTTTGGGACAGGGTTTCAAGAGACCCAGTACTTC. It is translated as CASSFGTGFQETQYF.

The chain employs TRBV5-4 and TRBJ2-7; D may be TRBD2 (5 bases). The germline gives CDR1 SGHNT, CDR2 YYREEE (reference sequence). V lost 4 bases, J lost 5 bases, and 16 bases lay in between. This CDR3 contains 14 residues. The CDR3 region is CASSPTKPGDEQYF. In DNA, the CDR3 is TGTGCCAGCAGCCCGACTAAACCTGGGGACGAGCAGTACTTC.

In this sample, this clone turned up a few times. The chain recombines TRBV4-2 with TRBJ2-1; 14 nucleotides line up with TRBD2. Germline V gene sequence: CDR1 LGHNA, CDR2 YNFKEQ. After removal of 1 base from V and 15 bases from J, the junction contained 8 bases not matched to a gene. The CDR3 loop spans 15 amino acids. CDR3 coding DNA: TGTGCCAGCAGCCAAGGACTAGCGGGAGGGCCGGATCTGTTCTTC. Translated: CASSQGLAGGPDLFF.

This clone was detected only a few times. J is TRBJ2-3 and V is TRBV4-3; 7 bases are a match to TRBD2. CDR1 and CDR2 from the germline V gene are LGHNA and YSLEER. The CDR3 is 16 amino acids. V lost 1 base, J lost 1 base, and 5 bases stayed unmatched. The CDR3 DNA is TGCGCCAGCAGCCAAGTCCGCGGGAGTGGCACAGATACGCAGTATTTT. It codes for CASSQVRGSGTDTQYF.

This chain uses TRBV27 with TRBJ2-7; weak D call: TRBD1 (5 bases). CDR1 and CDR2 from the germline V gene are MNHEY and SMNVEV (reference sequence). Trimming removed 10 bases from V and 3 bases from J, with 13 bases in between. The CDR3 runs 12 residues. CDR3 coding DNA: TGTGCCACCTTATCCCAGGGCTACGAGCAGTACTTC. As protein: CATLSQGYEQYF.

V and J are TRBV7-2 and TRBJ2-2, with D perhaps TRBD1 (6 bases). Germline V gene sequence: CDR1 SGHTA, CDR2 FQGNSA. The length of the CDR3 is 16 residues. The V gene lost 7 bases and the J gene lost 1 base, with 16 bases spanning the gap. The CDR3 loop reads CASTGLGTRNTGELFF. The CDR3 region has the DNA TGTGCCAGCACCGGCTTAGGGACAAGGAACACCGGGGAGCTGTTTTTT.

The chain employs TRBV28 and TRBJ2-7; 9 bases match TRBD2. Germline CDR1 MDHEN, CDR2 SYDVKM. V lost 9 bases and J lost 1; bases outside the gene matches: 7. This CDR3 contains 14 residues. The DNA for the CDR3 is TGTGCCAGTATTGCTAGCGGGATTTCCTACGAGCAGTACTTC. Its translation: CASIASGISYEQYF.

This chain joins TRBV28 and TRBJ2-1; TRBD2 might be the D (6 bases). Germline loops: CDR1 MDHEN, CDR2 SYDVKM. V lost 1 base and J 10 bases, leaving 23 bases between the germline ends. The CDR3 sequence is 17 residues long. CDR3 sequence reads: CASSLSPLQRVLGEQFF. The CDR3 DNA is TGTGCCAGCAGTTTATCTCCCCTCCAGCGGGTCCTGGGGGAGCAGTTCTTC. Supplemented by reference TRBV28 and TRBJ2-1, the full variable domain reads DVKVTQSSRYLVKRTGEKVFLECVQDMDHENMFWYRQDPGLGLRLIYFSYDVKMKEKGDIPEGYSVSREKKERFSLILESASTNQTSMYLCASSLSPLQRVLGEQFFGPGTRLTVL.

This chain links TRBV11-1 with TRBJ2-7; 7 bases match TRBD1. The CDR3 is 15 residues long. Germline V gene data show CDR1 as SGHAT and CDR2 as FQDESV (reference sequence). Trimming at V came to 5 bases and at J to 0 bases, leaving 7 bases not matched to a gene. The CDR3 DNA follows: TGTGCCAGCAGCGGGAACAGGGGAAGCTCCTACGAGCAGTACTTC. Translation: CASSGNRGSSYEQYF.

This sequence joins TRBV18 and TRBJ1-1; TRBD1 agrees at 7 bases. The CDR3 consists of 15 residues. CDR1 is KGHSH, CDR2 LQKENI, per germline. Trimming took 4 bases from V and 5 from J; bases not matched to a gene: 10. CDR3 sequence (DNA): TGTGCCAGCTCACAAAACCCCACAGGGGATACTGAAGCTTTCTTT. Encoded protein: CASSQNPTGDTEAFF.

There are a few counts of this clone. The chain couples TRBV6-5 to TRBJ2-1; TRBD1 is a possible D gene (5 bases). V was clipped by 0 bases and J by 10 bases, with 13 bases between them. The CDR3 spans 14 residues. Per the germline V gene, CDR1 is MNHEY and CDR2 is SVGAGI. CDR3 in amino acids: CASSYSTVQREQFF. The CDR3 nucleotides read TGTGCCAGCAGTTACTCGACAGTTCAGCGAGAGCAGTTCTTC.

V and J are TRBV27 and TRBJ1-5; D is possibly TRBD1 (6 bases). There are 15 residues in the CDR3. Between the trimmed V and J ends, which lost 8 bases and 1 base, there was a span of 15 bases. Germline values: CDR1 MNHEY, CDR2 SMNVEV (reference sequence). This chain's CDR3 is CASGRQAVSNQPQHF. CDR3 nucleotides: TGTGCCAGCGGGAGACAGGCGGTGAGCAATCAGCCCCAGCATTTT.

The V and J genes are TRBV9 and TRBJ2-2; the D is unclear. Germline V gives CDR1 SGDLS, CDR2 YYNGEE. With 0 bases removed from V and 3 bases from J, the gap between germline ends came to 9 bases. The length of the CDR3 is 15 residues. In DNA, the CDR3 is TGTGCCAGCAGCGTAGGAGGTAGTGACACCGGGGAGCTGTTTTTT. Translated: CASSVGGSDTGELFF.

This clone has just a few counts. The V and J genes are TRBV6-5 and TRBJ1-1; TRBD1 aligns across 7 bases. Germline CDR1 is MNHEY and CDR2 is SVGAGI. The CDR3 covers 14 residues. V dropped 6 bases and J dropped 8; count of bases not matched to a gene: 12. CDR3 amino acids: CASRIDRVASEAFF. As DNA, the CDR3 is TGTGCCAGCAGGATTGACAGGGTAGCGTCCGAAGCTTTCTTT.

There are a few counts of this clone. The chain has TRBV5-1 and TRBJ1-2; 9 bases fit TRBD1. Germline lookup yields CDR1 SGHRS and CDR2 YFSETQ. The CDR3 spans 14 residues. Unmatched junction bases numbered 7, after V lost 2 bases and J lost 8 bases. The CDR3 DNA is TGCGCCAGCAGCTTACTGGGACAGGGTCGCGGCTACACCTTC. Its translation: CASSLLGQGRGYTF.

This clone showed up just a few times. V gene TRBV5-1 combines with J gene TRBJ2-2, with TRBD1 matching 9 bases. The CDR3 is made up of 15 amino acids. CDR1 and CDR2 from the germline V gene are SGHRS and YFSETQ. V shed 2 bases and J 5 bases; nucleotides not matched to a gene: 4. The CDR3, as DNA: TGCGCCAGCAGCTTACGGACAGGGGAGACCGGGGAGCTGTTTTTT. Translating it yields CASSLRTGETGELFF.

This clone was seen only a few times. The chain joins TRBV28 to TRBJ1-4, with D possibly being TRBD1 (5 bases). CDR3 length: 13 residues. The V end lost 2 bases, the J end lost 8 bases, and 9 bases lay between the germline ends. Germline V gene sequence: CDR1 MDHEN, CDR2 SYDVKM. CDR3 bases: TGTGCCAGCAGTTTACCGACAGAGGAAAAACTGTTTTTT. Translated, it gives CASSLPTEEKLFF.

This clone showed up just a few times. V and J are TRBV4-1 and TRBJ2-5; 10 bases line up with TRBD2. V lost 1 base, J lost 5 bases, and 7 bases stayed unmatched. Germline V gives CDR1 MGHRA, CDR2 YSYEKL. This CDR3 has 16 amino acids. The CDR3, as DNA: TGCGCCAGCAGCCAAGGTCCTAGCGGGAGTGTGGAGACCCAGTACTTC. Its translation: CASSQGPSGSVETQYF.

The V and J genes are TRBV28 and TRBJ1-1, with a weak D call TRBD1 (6 bases). Germline values: CDR1 MDHEN, CDR2 SYDVKM. The V end was cut by 8 bases, the J end by 4 bases, with 8 bases between. This CDR3 comprises 11 residues. CDR3: CASGQFTEAFF. The CDR3 DNA reads as TGTGCCAGCGGACAGTTCACTGAAGCTTTCTTT.

This clone was seen only a few times. The V gene is TRBV7-2, the J gene TRBJ2-7; 10 nucleotides match TRBD2. The CDR3 consists of 15 residues. The V and J ends lost 5 bases and 3 bases, in that order; junction bases with no gene match: 7. Germline V gives CDR1 SGHTA, CDR2 FQGNSA. CDR3 residues: CASSPRIAGGYEQYF. CDR3 DNA: TGTGCCAGCAGCCCCCGGATAGCGGGAGGCTACGAGCAGTACTTC.

This chain connects TRBV6-1 to TRBJ2-7, with 12 bases that match TRBD2. Trimming at V came to 6 bases and at J to 2 bases, leaving 5 bases not matched to a gene. The germline V gene has CDR1 MNHNS and CDR2 SASEGT. The CDR3 loop spans 15 amino acids. The CDR3 nucleotides read TGTGCCAGCAGGCCGACTAGCGGGAGTACCTACGAGCAGTACTTC. Its protein product is CASRPTSGSTYEQYF.

CDR3 nucleotide sequence: TGTGCCAGCAGCTTGGGCCCCGGGACTAGCACAGATACGCAGTATTTT. Translated: CASSLGPGTSTDTQYF. This chain uses TRBV5-6 with TRBJ2-3, with D possibly TRBD2 on 6 matching bases. The CDR3 extends over 16 amino acids. The germline CDR1 and CDR2 sequences are SGHDT and YYEEEE. V lost 0 bases, J lost 0 bases, and 11 bases lay in between.